This TCR beta chain was obtained from a study of T-cell memory formation after mild COVID-19. Whole-study context: In these data, TCR clusters were largely donor specific. Study conclusions and caveats: Among CD4+ contracting clones, most were CM and EM, and CD8+ ones EMRA.

The 5'RACE method, run with constant-segment primers, produced TCR alpha and TCR beta cDNA libraries (carrying sample barcodes and UMIs). Each CDR3 protein gets one entry after TCRdb re-called the 5' RACE reads with MiXCR. The table has 470,000 or so distinct CDR3 sequences, roughly 25% seen once. Points on this clonotype: Its cognate antigen is unknown.

Sequenced material: PBMCs or a T cell subset sorted from them (not recorded which). The clonotype was recovered from an adult woman who had mild COVID-19 (a few samples of this study predate the infection). Cell type and time point are not known.

The CDR3 loop reads CASSFDRKYGYTF. Written as DNA, the CDR3 is TGTGCCAGCAGCTTCGACAGAAAGTATGGCTACACCTTC. The chain recombines TRBV12-3 or TRBV12-4 with TRBJ1-2, with D perhaps matching TRBD1 (5 bases). V gave up 6 bases and J gave up 5 bases, with 13 bases separating them. This CDR3 is 13 amino acids long.